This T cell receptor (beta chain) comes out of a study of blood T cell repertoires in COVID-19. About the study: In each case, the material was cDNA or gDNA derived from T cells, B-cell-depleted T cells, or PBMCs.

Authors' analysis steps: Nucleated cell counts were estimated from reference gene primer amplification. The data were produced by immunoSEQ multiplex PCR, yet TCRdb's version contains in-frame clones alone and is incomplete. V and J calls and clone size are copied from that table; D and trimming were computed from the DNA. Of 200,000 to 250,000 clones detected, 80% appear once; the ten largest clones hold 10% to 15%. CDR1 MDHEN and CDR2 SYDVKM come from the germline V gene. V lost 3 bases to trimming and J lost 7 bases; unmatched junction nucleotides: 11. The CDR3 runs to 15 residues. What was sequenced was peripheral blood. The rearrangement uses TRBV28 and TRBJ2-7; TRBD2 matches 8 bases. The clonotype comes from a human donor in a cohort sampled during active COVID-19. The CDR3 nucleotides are TGTGCCAGCAGTTTTACGGCCGGACTAGCTGGGGAGCAGTACTTC. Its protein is CASSFTAGLAGEQYF.